The 17 T cell receptor beta chains reported below all come from one sample, sequenced in a study of T cell responses to AZD1222 COVID-19 vaccine. Clones were read by immunoSEQ multiplex PCR, and TCRdb kept only the in-frame ones, dropping some. This sample yields roughly 140,000 clones, of which less than 90% are seen a single time; about 7% belongs to the top ten. Sequenced material: peripheral blood, taken after recovery from COVID-19. These receptors came from an adult who had recovered from COVID-19.

J is TRBJ2-5 and V is TRBV27; D might be TRBD1 or TRBD2, each matching 5 bases. Germline lookup yields CDR1 MNHEY and CDR2 SMNVEV (reference sequence). This CDR3 comprises 15 residues. Deletions cut 7 bases from V and 14 bases from J, with 29 bases between. The CDR3 sequence is CASTLASGGGTFEYF. The CDR3 bases are TGTGCCAGCACCCTCGCGTCTGGTGGGGGTACCTTTGAATACTTC.

The chain uses TRBV19 and TRBJ2-1, with 9 bases lining up with TRBD2. CDR1 is LNHDA, CDR2 SQIVND, per germline (reference sequence). The trim removed 10 bases at V and 5 bases at J, leaving 12 bases unmatched. This CDR3 has 15 amino acids. CDR3 loop: CATRIEVAGDNEQFF. In DNA, the CDR3 is TGTGCCACCCGGATAGAGGTAGCGGGAGACAATGAGCAGTTCTTC.

CDR3 bases: TGTGCCAGCAGTAGAGGGACGGTCATGCTTGGTTCACCCCTCCACTTT. Protein sequence: CASSRGTVMLGSPLHF. The chain links TRBV27 to TRBJ1-6; D possibly corresponds to TRBD1 (5 bases). V lost 5 bases, J lost 9 bases, and 20 bases lay in between. This CDR3 contains 16 residues. From germline, CDR1 is MNHEY and CDR2 SMNVEV (reference sequence).

V is TRBV21-1 and J is TRBJ1-1; the table calls TRBD1, which could not be checked here. TRBV21-1 is deemed a pseudogene. The CDR3 covers 18 residues. The CDR3 DNA follows: TGTGCCAATAACTCGGCCGGGACAGGGACATCCGTGAACACTGAAGCTTTCTTT. Protein product: CANNSAGTGTSVNTEAFF.

V usage is TRBV29-1 and J usage is TRBJ2-5; no clear D gene. The CDR3 runs 11 residues. Germline lookup yields CDR1 SQVTM and CDR2 ANQGSEA. Trimming pared 6 bases from V and 1 base from J, leaving 6 bases between. In DNA form, the CDR3 reads TGCAGCGTCCGACCCCAAGAGACCCAGTACTTC. Its translation is CSVRPQETQYF.

The CDR3 here is CASSPQSGSPLHF. In DNA, the CDR3 is TGTGCCAGCAGCCCCCAGTCGGGTTCACCCCTCCACTTT. This chain links TRBV7-9 with TRBJ1-6; D ambiguous. The CDR3 totals 13 residues. Trimming removed 5 bases at V and 9 bases at J, with 11 bases between. Per the germline V gene, CDR1 is SEHNR and CDR2 is FQNEAQ (reference sequence).

The chain is built from TRBV4-2 and TRBJ1-5; D not certain. The CDR3 is 15 residues long. Germline V lookup: CDR1 LGHNA, CDR2 YNFKEQ. V was clipped by 1 base and J by 2 bases, with 9 bases between them. CDR3 DNA sequence: TGTGCCAGCAGCCAAGGGGGAGGAGGCAATCAGCCCCAGCATTTT. Its translation is CASSQGGGGNQPQHF.

The chain employs TRBV28 and TRBJ2-1, with 7 nucleotides matching TRBD2. The trim removed 5 bases at V and 3 bases at J, leaving 10 bases unmatched. This CDR3 has 16 residues. From germline, CDR1 is MDHEN and CDR2 SYDVKM. CDR3: CASSPAGGSFYNEQFF. The DNA for the CDR3 is TGTGCCAGCAGTCCCGCTGGCGGGAGCTTCTACAATGAGCAGTTCTTC.

The genes are TRBV6-6 and TRBJ1-2; 8 positions agree with TRBD1. The germline gives CDR1 MNHNY, CDR2 SVGAGI (reference sequence). The J segment lost 4 bases and the V segment lost 5 bases, leaving 3 bases of the junction unmatched. There are 13 residues in the CDR3. The CDR3 spells CASSLTGGYGYTF. DNA for the CDR3: TGTGCCAGCAGTCTCACAGGGGGCTATGGCTACACCTTC.

The gene calls are TRBV5-1 and TRBJ1-1; D uncertain. The CDR3 length is 14 residues. Germline CDR1 SGHRS, CDR2 YFSETQ. The V and J ends lost 4 bases and 1 base respectively, with 11 bases between them. The CDR3 loop is CASSAVAPNTEAFF. CDR3 DNA sequence: TGCGCCAGCAGCGCCGTAGCTCCGAACACTGAAGCTTTCTTT.

The rearrangement links TRBV5-1 to TRBJ2-5; D call uncertain. V lost 0 bases and J 5 bases, leaving 11 bases between the germline ends. CDR3 length equals 14 residues. From germline, CDR1 is SGHRS and CDR2 YFSETQ. The CDR3 loop is CASSLGTEGETQYF. The DNA of the CDR3 is TGCGCCAGCAGCTTGGGGACCGAAGGGGAGACCCAGTACTTC.

The chain employs TRBV29-1 and TRBJ1-1; no firm D call. Germline CDR1 SQVTM, CDR2 ANQGSEA. This CDR3 is built from 12 residues. The V gene lost 5 bases and the J gene lost 4 bases, with 11 bases spanning the gap. Here the CDR3 reads CSVKDGFTEAFF. The CDR3 coding sequence is TGCAGCGTTAAGGACGGATTCACTGAAGCTTTCTTT.

The V and J genes are TRBV7-2 and TRBJ2-7, with no clear D. The length of the CDR3 is 12 residues. The germline V gene encodes CDR1 SGHTA and CDR2 FQGNSA. Deletions cut 1 base from V and 5 bases from J, with 6 bases between. CDR3: CASSLDYHEQYF. The DNA of the CDR3 is TGTGCCAGCAGCTTAGATTATCACGAGCAGTACTTC.

This sequence joins TRBV28 and TRBJ2-7, with D perhaps matching TRBD1 (5 bases). The CDR3 extends over 15 amino acids. Germline V gene sequence: CDR1 MDHEN, CDR2 SYDVKM. Trimming stripped 3 bases from V and 5 bases from J, with 17 bases between. As DNA, the CDR3 is TGTGCCAGCAGTTTCTACGGGCAGGGTCCCGACGAGCAGTACTTC. Translation gives CASSFYGQGPDEQYF.

This sequence joins TRBV4-2 and TRBJ2-7; 7 bases agree with TRBD1. The CDR3 extends over 15 amino acids. Unmatched junction bases numbered 6, after V lost 4 bases and J lost 0 bases. The V gene's germline CDR1 is LGHNA and CDR2 YNFKEQ. CDR3 protein: CASSRPGQRSYEQYF. The CDR3 region has the DNA TGTGCCAGCAGCCGGCCGGGACAGCGCTCCTACGAGCAGTACTTC.

This clone appeared once. The gene calls are TRBV10-1 and TRBJ1-5; 7 nucleotides match TRBD1. V trimming: 3 bases; J trimming: 7 bases; junction bases outside the gene matches: 6. Germline V gene lookup returns CDR1 WNHNN and CDR2 SYGVQD (reference sequence). There are 14 residues in the CDR3. The CDR3 sequence is CASSEKAGGQPQHF. The CDR3 region has the DNA TGCGCCAGCAGTGAAAAGGCAGGGGGGCAGCCCCAGCATTTT.

The V call is TRBV28, the J call TRBJ1-5, with TRBD1 identical over 7 bases. Per the germline V gene, CDR1 is MDHEN and CDR2 is SYDVKM. The CDR3 covers 13 residues. Trimming at V came to 6 bases and at J to 4 bases, leaving 3 bases not matched to a gene. This chain's CDR3 is CASRKGQNQPQHF. The DNA of the CDR3 is TGTGCCAGCAGGAAGGGACAGAATCAGCCCCAGCATTTT.